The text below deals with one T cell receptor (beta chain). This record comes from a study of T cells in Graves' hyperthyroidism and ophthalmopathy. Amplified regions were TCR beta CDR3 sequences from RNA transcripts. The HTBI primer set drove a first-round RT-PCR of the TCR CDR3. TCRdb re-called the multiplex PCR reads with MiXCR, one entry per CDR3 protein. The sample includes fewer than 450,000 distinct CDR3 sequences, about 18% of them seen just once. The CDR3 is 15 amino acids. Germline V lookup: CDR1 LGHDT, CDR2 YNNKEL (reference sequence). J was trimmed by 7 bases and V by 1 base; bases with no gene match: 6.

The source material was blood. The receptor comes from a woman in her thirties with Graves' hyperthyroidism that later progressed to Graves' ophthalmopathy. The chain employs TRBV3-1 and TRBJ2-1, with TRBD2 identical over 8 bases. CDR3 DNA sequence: TGTGCCAGCAGCCAAGTGGCGGGGGGTTCTAATGAGCAGTTCTTC. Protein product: CASSQVAGGSNEQFF.